The 2 T cell receptor beta chains below were found in one sample sequenced in a study of blood T cell repertoires in COVID-19. Sequencing used immunoSEQ multiplex PCR; TCRdb keeps in-frame clones, though not all of them. This sample has more than 150,000 clones, with around 80% found just once. What was sequenced was peripheral blood. Receptor source: a man younger than 40 with active or convalescent COVID-19.

V and J are TRBV27 and TRBJ1-2; D unresolved. The germline V gene has CDR1 MNHEY and CDR2 SMNVEV (reference sequence). The germline V and J ends were trimmed by 5 bases and 2 bases, with 9 bases remaining between them. There are 13 residues in the CDR3. The CDR3 bases are TGTGCCAGCAGTCCCTCCCCGAACTATGGCTACACCTTC. Amino acid sequence: CASSPSPNYGYTF.

The chain links TRBV2 to TRBJ2-2; 12 bases map to TRBD2. V shed 6 bases, J shed 4 bases, and the junction held 6 bases outside the gene matches. CDR1 and CDR2 (germline): SNHLY, FYNNEI. The CDR3 loop spans 16 amino acids. CDR3 coding DNA: TGTGCCAGCAGAAAAGGACTAGCGGGACGCACCGGGGAGCTGTTTTTT. This codes for CASRKGLAGRTGELFF.